This TCR beta chain was captured by sequencing in a study of blood T cell repertoires in COVID-19. Study summary: Acute-phase and convalescent COVID-19 samples originated in the United States, Italy and Spain. In each case, the material was cDNA or gDNA derived from T cells, B-cell-depleted T cells, or PBMCs.

Authors' analysis steps: Reference gene primer amplification gave estimated nucleated cell counts. The repertoire was sequenced with immunoSEQ multiplex PCR; TCRdb's copy has only in-frame clones and lacks some. That table is the source of V, J and clone size, and D and trimming were worked out from the DNA. Found here are some 100,000 clones, just over 85% of them singletons; the top ten hold approximately 2.5%. Trimming removed 4 bases from V and 1 base from J, with 11 bases in between. Per the germline V gene, CDR1 is SGHNT and CDR2 is YYREEE (reference sequence). The length of the CDR3 is 14 residues.

The chain is built from TRBV5-4 and TRBJ1-1, with a possible D match to TRBD1 (6 bases). This sequence originates from a woman between 45 and 60 years old who had recovered from COVID-19. The source material was PBMCs or T cells enriched from blood (not recorded which). In DNA, the CDR3 is TGTGCCAGCAGCCCAACAGGGAGGAACACTGAAGCTTTCTTT. It specifies CASSPTGRNTEAFF.